This TCR beta chain came from a study of Graves' ophthalmopathy and Graves' hyperthyroidism. Study conclusions and caveats: Sensitivity reached 87.88% and specificity around 81% for a 13-signature model separating ophthalmopathy from stable hyperthyroidism.

Uncontrolled infections, other autoimmune diseases, pregnancy or lactation barred patients from enrollment. Each diagnosis was determined on the basis of clinical symptoms, serum thyroxine, TRAb, thyroid ultrasound and orbital computed tomography. The ends were cut back, 10 bases at V and 0 bases at J, with 11 bases in the middle. The CDR3 runs to 13 residues. The germline CDR1 and CDR2 sequences are MGHDK and SYGVNS. Details on this clonotype: The target antigen is unknown.

Beta-chain TCR CDR3 regions were amplified from RNA transcripts. Amplification began with first-round RT-PCR using HTBI primers, then second-round multiplex PCR was performed. TCRdb analysed the multiplex PCR reads with MiXCR anew, one entry per CDR3 protein. This sample has about 50,000 distinct CDR3 sequences; 45% to 55% occur once, and the top ten carry roughly 4.7%. This chain uses TRBV25-1 with TRBJ2-3; the D gene is possibly TRBD2 (6 bases). This receptor was obtained from an adult woman with Graves' ophthalmopathy. The specimen was peripheral blood. The CDR3 is CATSASSTDTQYF. CDR3 coding DNA: TGTGCCACTAGCGCTTCTAGCACAGATACGCAGTATTTT.